These 2 T cell receptor beta chains were sequenced from one sample in a study of control samples from healthy donors and cancer patients. Generated by immunoSEQ multiplex PCR, the TCRdb table keeps only in-frame clones and is missing some. This table has over 150,000 clones, about 90% appearing once. Specimen: blood. These receptors were taken from a woman in her thirties or forties in good health.

The V gene is TRBV18, the J gene TRBJ1-6, with unresolved D. The V gene's germline CDR1 is KGHSH and CDR2 LQKENI. The V and J ends lost 6 bases and 0 bases respectively, with 6 bases between them. The CDR3 extends over 14 amino acids. Here the CDR3 reads CASSASSYNSPLHF. The DNA of the CDR3 is TGTGCCAGCTCGGCGAGCTCCTATAATTCACCCCTCCACTTT. The entire variable domain, with the rest obtained from reference TRBV18 and TRBJ1-6, is as follows: NAGVMQNPRHLVRRRGQEARLRCSPMKGHSHVYWYRQLPEEGLKFMVYLQKENIIDESGMPKERFSAEFPKEGPSILRIQQVVRGDSAAYFCASSASSYNSPLHFGNGTRLTVT.

The chain combines TRBV2 with TRBJ2-4, with D unresolved. The V end was cut by 7 bases, the J end by 5 bases, with 12 bases between. The CDR3 covers 13 residues. Germline V lookup: CDR1 SNHLY, CDR2 FYNNEI. The CDR3 DNA follows: TGTGCCAGCAACTGGCTAGGCGAAAACATTCAGTACTTC. Amino acid sequence: CASNWLGENIQYF.